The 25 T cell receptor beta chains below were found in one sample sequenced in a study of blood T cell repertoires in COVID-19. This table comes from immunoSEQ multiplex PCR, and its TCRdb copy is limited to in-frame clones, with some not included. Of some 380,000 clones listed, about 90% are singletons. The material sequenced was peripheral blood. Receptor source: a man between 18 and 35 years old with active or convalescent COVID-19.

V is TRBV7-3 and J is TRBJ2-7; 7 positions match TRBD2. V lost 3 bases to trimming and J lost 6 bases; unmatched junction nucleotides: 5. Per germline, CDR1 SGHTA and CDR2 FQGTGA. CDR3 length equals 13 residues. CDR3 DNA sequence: TGTGCCAGCAGCTTTGCGGGAGTTTCCGAGCAGTACTTC. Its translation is CASSFAGVSEQYF.

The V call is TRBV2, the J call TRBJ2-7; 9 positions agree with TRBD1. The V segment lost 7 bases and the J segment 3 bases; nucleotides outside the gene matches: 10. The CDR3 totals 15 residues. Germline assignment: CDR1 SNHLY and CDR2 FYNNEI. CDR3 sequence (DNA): TGTGCCAGCACTCGACAGGGGGTGGCCGGCTACGAGCAGTACTTC. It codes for CASTRQGVAGYEQYF.

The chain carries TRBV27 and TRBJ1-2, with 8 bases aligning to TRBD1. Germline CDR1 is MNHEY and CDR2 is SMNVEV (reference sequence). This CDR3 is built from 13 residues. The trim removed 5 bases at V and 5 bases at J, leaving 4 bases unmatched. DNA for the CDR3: TGTGCCAGCAGTACTACAGGGGGGTATGGCTACACCTTC. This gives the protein CASSTTGGYGYTF.

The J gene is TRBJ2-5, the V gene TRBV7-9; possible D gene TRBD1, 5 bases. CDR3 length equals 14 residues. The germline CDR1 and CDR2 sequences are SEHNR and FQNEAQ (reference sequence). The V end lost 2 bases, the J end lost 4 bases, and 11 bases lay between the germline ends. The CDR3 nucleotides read TGTGCCAGCAGCTTATTCCAGGGTGGAGAGACCCAGTACTTC. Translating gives CASSLFQGGETQYF.

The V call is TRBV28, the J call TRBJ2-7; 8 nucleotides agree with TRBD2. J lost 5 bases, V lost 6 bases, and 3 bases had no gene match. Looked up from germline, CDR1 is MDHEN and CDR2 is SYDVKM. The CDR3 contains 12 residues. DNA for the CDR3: TGTGCCAGCAGCACGGGGGGGCACGAGCAGTACTTC. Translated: CASSTGGHEQYF.

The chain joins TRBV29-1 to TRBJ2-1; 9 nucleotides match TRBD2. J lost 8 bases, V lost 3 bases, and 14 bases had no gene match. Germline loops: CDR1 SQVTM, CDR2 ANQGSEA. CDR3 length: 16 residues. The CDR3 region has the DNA TGCAGCGTTGAGCCCCCCGGGACTAGCTTCAGTCATGAGCAGTTCTTC. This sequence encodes CSVEPPGTSFSHEQFF.

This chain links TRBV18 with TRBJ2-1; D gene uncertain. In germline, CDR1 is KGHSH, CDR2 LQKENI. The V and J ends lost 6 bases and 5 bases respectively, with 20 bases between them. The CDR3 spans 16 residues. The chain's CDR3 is CASSHREYAFDNEQFF. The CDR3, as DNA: TGTGCCAGCTCCCACCGAGAATACGCCTTCGACAATGAGCAGTTCTTC.

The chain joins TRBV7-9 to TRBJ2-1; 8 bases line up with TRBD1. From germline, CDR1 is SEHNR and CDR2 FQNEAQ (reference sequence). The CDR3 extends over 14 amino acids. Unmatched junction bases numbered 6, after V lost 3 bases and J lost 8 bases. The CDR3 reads CASSLDGQGYEQFF. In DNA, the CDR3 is TGTGCCAGCAGCTTGGACGGACAGGGCTATGAGCAGTTCTTC.

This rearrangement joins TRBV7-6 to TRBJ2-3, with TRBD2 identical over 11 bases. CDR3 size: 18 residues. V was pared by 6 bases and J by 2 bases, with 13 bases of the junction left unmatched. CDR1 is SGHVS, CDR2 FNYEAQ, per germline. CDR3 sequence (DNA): TGTGCCAGCAGGCAGCTAGCGGGAGGACAATCGTCCACAGATACGCAGTATTTT. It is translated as CASRQLAGGQSSTDTQYF.

The CDR3 sequence: CASRRPGKATTGELFF. In nucleotides, the CDR3 is TGTGCCAGCAGGCGCCCAGGGAAGGCTACCACCGGGGAGCTGTTTTTT. The chain combines TRBV7-9 with TRBJ2-2; tentatively, D is TRBD1 (5 bases). The V and J ends lost 6 bases and 4 bases respectively, with 18 bases between them. This CDR3 has 16 amino acids. In germline, CDR1 is SEHNR, CDR2 FQNEAQ (reference sequence). The full variable domain, its missing parts supplied by reference TRBV7-9 and TRBJ2-2, is DTGVSQNPRHKITKRGQNVTFRCDPISEHNRLYWYRQTLGQGPEFLTYFQNEAQLEKSRLLSDRFSAERPKGSFSTLEIQRTEQGDSAMYLCASRRPGKATTGELFFGEGSRLTVL.

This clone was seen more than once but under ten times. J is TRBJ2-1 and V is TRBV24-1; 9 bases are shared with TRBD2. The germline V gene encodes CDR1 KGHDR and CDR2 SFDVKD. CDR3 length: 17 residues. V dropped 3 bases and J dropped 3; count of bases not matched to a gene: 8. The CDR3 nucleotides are TGTGCCACCAGTGATCCCGCCCGCGGGGGGGACTACAATGAGCAGTTCTTC. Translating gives CATSDPARGGDYNEQFF.

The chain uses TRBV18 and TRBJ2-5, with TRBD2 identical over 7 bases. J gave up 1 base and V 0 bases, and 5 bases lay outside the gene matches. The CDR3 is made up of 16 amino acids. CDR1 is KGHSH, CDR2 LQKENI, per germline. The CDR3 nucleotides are TGTGCCAGCTCACCACCGGTGGCTAGCGGCCAAGAGACCCAGTACTTC. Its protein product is CASSPPVASGQETQYF.

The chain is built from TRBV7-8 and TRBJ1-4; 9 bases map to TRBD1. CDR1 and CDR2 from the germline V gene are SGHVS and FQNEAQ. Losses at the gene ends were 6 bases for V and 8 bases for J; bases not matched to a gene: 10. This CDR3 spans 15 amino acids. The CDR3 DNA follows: TGTGCCAGCAGAAAAAGACAGGGGGGAAAAGAAAAACTGTTTTTT. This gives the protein CASRKRQGGKEKLFF.

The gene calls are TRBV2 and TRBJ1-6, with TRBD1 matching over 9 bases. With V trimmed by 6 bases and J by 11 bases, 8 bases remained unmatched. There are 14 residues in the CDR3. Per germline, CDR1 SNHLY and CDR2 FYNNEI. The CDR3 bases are TGTGCCAGCAGAGGACAGGGGCCCGAGGCACCCCTCCACTTT. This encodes CASRGQGPEAPLHF.

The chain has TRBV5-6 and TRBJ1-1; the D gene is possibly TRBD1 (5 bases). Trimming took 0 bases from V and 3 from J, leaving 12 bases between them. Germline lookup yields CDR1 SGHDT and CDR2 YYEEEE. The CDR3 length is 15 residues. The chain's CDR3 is CASSLAAGWDTEAFF. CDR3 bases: TGTGCCAGCAGCTTGGCCGCAGGGTGGGACACTGAAGCTTTCTTT.

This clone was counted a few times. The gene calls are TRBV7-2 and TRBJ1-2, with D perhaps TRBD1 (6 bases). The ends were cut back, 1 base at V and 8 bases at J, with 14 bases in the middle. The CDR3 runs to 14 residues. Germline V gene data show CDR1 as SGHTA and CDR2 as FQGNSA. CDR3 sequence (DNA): TGTGCCAGCAGCTTAGGAGTGGGGGCTGGCGGCTACACCTTC. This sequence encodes CASSLGVGAGGYTF.

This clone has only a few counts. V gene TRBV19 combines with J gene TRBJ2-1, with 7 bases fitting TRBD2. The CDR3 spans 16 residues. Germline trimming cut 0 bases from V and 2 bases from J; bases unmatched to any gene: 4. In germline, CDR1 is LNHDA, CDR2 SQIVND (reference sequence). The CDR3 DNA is TGTGCCAGTAGTATAGATCGACTAGCCGCCTACAATGAGCAGTTCTTC. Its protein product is CASSIDRLAAYNEQFF.

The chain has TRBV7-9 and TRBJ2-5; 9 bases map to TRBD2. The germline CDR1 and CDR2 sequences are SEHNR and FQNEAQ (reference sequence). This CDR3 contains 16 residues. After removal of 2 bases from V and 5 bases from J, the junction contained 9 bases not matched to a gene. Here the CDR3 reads CASSLRRGGVGETQYF. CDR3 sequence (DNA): TGTGCCAGCAGCTTAAGGCGGGGGGGCGTTGGCGAGACCCAGTACTTC.

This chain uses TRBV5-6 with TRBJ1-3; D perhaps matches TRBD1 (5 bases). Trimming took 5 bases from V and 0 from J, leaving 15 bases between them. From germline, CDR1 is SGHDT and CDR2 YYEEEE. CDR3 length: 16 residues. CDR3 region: CASSQGGRFSGNTIYF. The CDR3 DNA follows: TGTGCCAGCAGTCAGGGTGGTAGATTCTCTGGAAACACCATATATTTT.

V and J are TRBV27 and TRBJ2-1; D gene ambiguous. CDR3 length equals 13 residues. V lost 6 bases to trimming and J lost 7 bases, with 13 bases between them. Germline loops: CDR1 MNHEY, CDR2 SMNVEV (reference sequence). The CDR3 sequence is CASSLSRWNEQFF. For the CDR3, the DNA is TGTGCCAGCAGCCTCTCCCGGTGGAATGAGCAGTTCTTC.

Here the CDR3 DNA reads TGCGCCAGCAGCCGGGCGGGAACGGCAGGGAGGGCCGGGGAGCTGTTTTTT. Its protein is CASSRAGTAGRAGELFF. The chain combines TRBV4-3 with TRBJ2-2, with 7 bases fitting TRBD2. The germline gives CDR1 LGHNA, CDR2 YSLEER. V dropped 4 bases and J dropped 6; count of bases not matched to a gene: 14. This CDR3 has 17 amino acids.

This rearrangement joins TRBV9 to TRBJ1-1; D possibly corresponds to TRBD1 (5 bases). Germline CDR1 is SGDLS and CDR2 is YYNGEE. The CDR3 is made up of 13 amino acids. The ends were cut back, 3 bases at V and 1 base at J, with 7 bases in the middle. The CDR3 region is CASSEGWNTEAFF. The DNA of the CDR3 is TGTGCCAGCAGCGAGGGGTGGAACACTGAAGCTTTCTTT.

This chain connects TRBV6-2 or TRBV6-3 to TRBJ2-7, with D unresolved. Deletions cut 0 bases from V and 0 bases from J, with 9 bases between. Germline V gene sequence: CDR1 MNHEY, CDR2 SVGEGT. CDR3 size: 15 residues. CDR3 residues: CASSYSAVSSYEQYF. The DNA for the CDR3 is TGTGCCAGCAGTTACTCGGCAGTATCCTCCTACGAGCAGTACTTC.

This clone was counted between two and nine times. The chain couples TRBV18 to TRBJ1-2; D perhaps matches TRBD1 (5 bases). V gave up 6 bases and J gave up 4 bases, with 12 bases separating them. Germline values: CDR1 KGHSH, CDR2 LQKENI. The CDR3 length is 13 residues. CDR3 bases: TGTGCCAGCTCCCCGACAGAGACCTATGGCTACACCTTC. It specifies CASSPTETYGYTF.

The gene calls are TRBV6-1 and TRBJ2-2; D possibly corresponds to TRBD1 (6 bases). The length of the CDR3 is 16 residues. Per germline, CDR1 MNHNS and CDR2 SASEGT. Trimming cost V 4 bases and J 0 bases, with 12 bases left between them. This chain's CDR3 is CASSGENRANTGELFF. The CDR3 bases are TGTGCCAGCAGTGGGGAAAACAGGGCGAACACCGGGGAGCTGTTTTTT.